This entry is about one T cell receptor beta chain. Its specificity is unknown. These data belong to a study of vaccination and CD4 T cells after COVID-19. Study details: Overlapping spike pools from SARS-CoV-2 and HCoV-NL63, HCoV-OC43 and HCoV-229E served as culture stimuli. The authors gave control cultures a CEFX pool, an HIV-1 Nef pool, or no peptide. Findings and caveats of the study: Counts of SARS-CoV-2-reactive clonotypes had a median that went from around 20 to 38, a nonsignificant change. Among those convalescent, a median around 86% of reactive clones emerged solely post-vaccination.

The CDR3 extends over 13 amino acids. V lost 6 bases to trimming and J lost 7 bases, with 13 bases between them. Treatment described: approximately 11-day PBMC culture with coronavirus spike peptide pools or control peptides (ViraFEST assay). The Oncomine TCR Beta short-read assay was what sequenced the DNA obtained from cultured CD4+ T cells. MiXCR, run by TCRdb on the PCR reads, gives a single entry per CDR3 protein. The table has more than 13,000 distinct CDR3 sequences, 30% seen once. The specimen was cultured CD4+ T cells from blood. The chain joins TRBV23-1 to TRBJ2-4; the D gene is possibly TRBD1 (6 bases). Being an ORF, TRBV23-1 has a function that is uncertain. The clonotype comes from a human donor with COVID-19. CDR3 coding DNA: TGCGCCAGCAGGACAGGTGGGAAGAACATTCAGTACTTC. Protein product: CASRTGGKNIQYF.